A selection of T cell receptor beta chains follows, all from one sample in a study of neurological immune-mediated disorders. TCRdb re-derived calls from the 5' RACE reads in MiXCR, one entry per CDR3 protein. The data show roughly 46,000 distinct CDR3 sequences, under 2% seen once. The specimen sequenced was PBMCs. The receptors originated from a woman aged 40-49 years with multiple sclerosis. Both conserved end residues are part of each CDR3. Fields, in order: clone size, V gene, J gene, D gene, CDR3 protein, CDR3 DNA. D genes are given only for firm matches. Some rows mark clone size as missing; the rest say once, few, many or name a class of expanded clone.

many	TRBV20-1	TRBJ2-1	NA	CSASALGTHNEQFF	TGCAGTGCTAGCGCCTTAGGGACCCACAATGAGCAGTTCTTC
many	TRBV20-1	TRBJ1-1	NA	CSAHQPGLTEAFF	TGCAGTGCTCATCAACCAGGGCTCACTGAAGCTTTCTTT
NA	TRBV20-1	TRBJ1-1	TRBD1	CSALDREKAFF	TGCAGTGCGCTGGACAGGGAAAAAGCTTTCTTT
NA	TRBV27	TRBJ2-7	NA	CASGLPSYEQYF	TGTGCCAGCGGCCTTCCCTCCTACGAGCAGTACTTC
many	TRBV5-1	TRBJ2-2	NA	CASSLGVLTGELFF	TGCGCCAGCAGCTTGGGCGTGTTAACCGGGGAGCTGTTTTTT
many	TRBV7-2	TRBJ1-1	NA	CASTSGVTGYTEAFF	TGTGCCAGCACCTCAGGGGTAACAGGGTACACTGAAGCTTTCTTT
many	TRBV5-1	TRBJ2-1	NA	CASSLAGPGALQDEQFF	TGCGCCAGCAGCTTGGCCGGGCCAGGGGCGCTCCAGGATGAGCAGTTCTTC
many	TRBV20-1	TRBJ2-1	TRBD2	CSALSGLAGGYNEQFF	TGCAGTGCCCTCTCGGGTTTGGCGGGGGGGTACAATGAGCAGTTCTTC
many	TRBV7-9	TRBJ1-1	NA	CASSLKGGTEAFF	TGTGCCAGCAGCTTAAAGGGGGGAACTGAAGCTTTCTTT
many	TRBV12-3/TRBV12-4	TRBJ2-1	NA	CASSSRAVSSYNEQFF	TGTGCCAGCAGTTCCAGAGCGGTTAGCTCCTACAATGAGCAGTTCTTC
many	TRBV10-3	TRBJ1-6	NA	CAISGEGGSPLHF	TGTGCCATCAGTGGGGAGGGTGGGTCACCCCTCCACTTT
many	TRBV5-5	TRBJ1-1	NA	CASSYTGNTEAFF	TGTGCCAGCAGCTACACGGGGAACACTGAAGCTTTCTTT
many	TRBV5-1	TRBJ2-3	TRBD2	CASSLAGLAGTDTQYF	TGCGCCAGCAGCTTGGCCGGACTAGCCGGCACAGATACGCAGTATTTT
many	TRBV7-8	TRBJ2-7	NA	CASSHGFAGRNYEQYF	TGTGCCAGCAGCCACGGTTTCGCGGGAAGGAACTACGAGCAGTACTTC
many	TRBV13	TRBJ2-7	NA	CASSLGTGIGEQYF	TGTGCCAGCAGCCTCGGGACCGGAATAGGTGAGCAGTACTTC
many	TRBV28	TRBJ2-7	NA	CASSLVNEQYF	TGTGCCAGCAGTTTAGTGAACGAGCAGTACTTC
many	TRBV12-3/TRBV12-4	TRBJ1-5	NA	CASTPGTNQPQHF	TGTGCCAGCACCCCGGGCACCAATCAGCCCCAGCATTTT
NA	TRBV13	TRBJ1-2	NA	CASSLEQIGDGYTF	TGTGCCAGCAGCTTAGAACAGATTGGGGATGGCTACACCTTC
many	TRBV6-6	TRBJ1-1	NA	CASSYPAQGPTEAFF	TGTGCCAGCAGTTACCCCGCTCAGGGTCCCACTGAAGCTTTCTTT
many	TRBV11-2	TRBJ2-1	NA	CASSRPGSGEQFF	TGTGCCAGCAGCCGTCCTGGGTCAGGTGAGCAGTTCTTC
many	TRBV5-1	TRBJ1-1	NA	CASSIQANTEAFF	TGCGCCAGCAGCATACAGGCGAACACTGAAGCTTTCTTT
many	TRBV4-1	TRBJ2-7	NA	CASSQDRAGVSYEQYF	TGCGCCAGCAGCCAAGATAGGGCGGGCGTCTCCTACGAGCAGTACTTC
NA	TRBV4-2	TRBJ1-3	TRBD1	CASSHNPDRLRSGNTIYF	TGTGCCAGCAGCCATAATCCGGACAGGCTCCGCTCTGGAAACACCATATATTTT
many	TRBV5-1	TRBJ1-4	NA	CASSLALFGGKLFF	TGCGCCAGCAGCTTGGCCCTTTTCGGGGGAAAACTGTTTTTT
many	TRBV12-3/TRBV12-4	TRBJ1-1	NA	CASSLQGLNTEAFF	TGTGCCAGCAGTCTACAGGGTTTGAACACTGAAGCTTTCTTT
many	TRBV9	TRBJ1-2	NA	CASSVAGEGYGYTF	TGTGCCAGCAGCGTAGCTGGGGAGGGGTATGGCTACACCTTC
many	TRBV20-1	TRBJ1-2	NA	CSASDYGYTF	TGCAGTGCTAGCGACTATGGCTACACCTTC
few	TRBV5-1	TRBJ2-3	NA	CASSTYGGSLKADTQYF	TGCGCCAGCAGCACCTATGGGGGGTCGCTAAAGGCAGATACGCAGTATTTT
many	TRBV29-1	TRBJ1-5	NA	CSVGKADGPQHF	TGCAGCGTTGGCAAGGCTGACGGCCCCCAGCATTTT
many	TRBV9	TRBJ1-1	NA	CASSVGAPANTEAFF	TGTGCCAGCAGCGTAGGGGCCCCGGCGAACACTGAAGCTTTCTTT
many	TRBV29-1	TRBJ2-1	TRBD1	CSVTAGGTYNEQFF	TGCAGCGTGACGGCAGGGGGTACCTACAATGAGCAGTTCTTC
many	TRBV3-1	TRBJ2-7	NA	CASSHPQDEQYF	TGTGCCAGCAGCCACCCACAGGACGAGCAGTACTTC
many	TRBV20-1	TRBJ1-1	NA	CSARDRQPNTEAFF	TGCAGTGCTAGAGATAGACAGCCGAACACTGAAGCTTTCTTT
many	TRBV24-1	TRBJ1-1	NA	CATSDPNTEAFF	TGTGCCACCAGTGACCCCAACACTGAAGCTTTCTTT
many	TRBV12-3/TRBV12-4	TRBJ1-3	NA	CASSLAEGGNTIYF	TGTGCCAGCAGTTTGGCCGAGGGTGGAAACACCATATATTTT
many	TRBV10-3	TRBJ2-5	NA	CAISLDLREETQYF	TGTGCCATCAGCTTGGACTTAAGGGAAGAGACCCAGTACTTC
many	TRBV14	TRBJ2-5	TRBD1	CASKGQGQETQYF	TGTGCCAGCAAAGGACAGGGGCAAGAGACCCAGTACTTC
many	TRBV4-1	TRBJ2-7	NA	CASSQGRVPSYEQYF	TGCGCCAGCAGCCAAGGGCGGGTCCCTTCCTACGAGCAGTACTTC
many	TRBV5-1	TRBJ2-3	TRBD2	CASSLTSGARTDTQYF	TGCGCCAGCAGCCTGACTAGCGGGGCGCGCACAGATACGCAGTATTTT
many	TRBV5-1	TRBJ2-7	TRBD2	CASSPPGTSGYEQYF	TGCGCCAGCAGCCCACCCGGGACTAGCGGCTACGAGCAGTACTTC
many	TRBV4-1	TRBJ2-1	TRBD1	CASSHDRGPYNEQFF	TGCGCCAGCAGCCACGACAGGGGACCCTACAATGAGCAGTTCTTC
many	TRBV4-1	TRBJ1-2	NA	CASSQDRAAQGANYGYTF	TGCGCCAGCAGCCAAGATCGGGCCGCTCAGGGTGCTAACTATGGCTACACCTTC
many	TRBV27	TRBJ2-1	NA	CASSSGDRYEQFF	TGTGCCAGCAGTTCTGGAGACAGGTATGAGCAGTTCTTC
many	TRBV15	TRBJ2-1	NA	CATGGASYNEQFF	TGTGCCACCGGGGGGGCGTCCTACAATGAGCAGTTCTTC
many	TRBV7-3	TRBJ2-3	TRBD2	CASSSPKRSGGITDTQYF	TGTGCCAGCAGCTCCCCCAAAAGGAGCGGGGGGATAACAGATACGCAGTATTTT
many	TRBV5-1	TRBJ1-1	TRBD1	CASRAGVGGSTEAFF	TGCGCCAGCAGAGCGGGGGTAGGGGGCTCGACTGAAGCTTTCTTT